These 2 T cell receptor beta chains were all obtained from the same sample, sequenced in a study of response to subunit inactivated influenza vaccine. Using its own MiXCR run on the RT-PCR reads, TCRdb lists one record per CDR3 protein. The data show around 540,000 distinct CDR3 sequences, with about 10% seen just once and about 9.4% held by the top ten. The sequencing used PBMCs from blood, collected on the day of vaccination. These receptors were taken from a man aged 45-65 years who received an inactivated influenza vaccine.

The chain couples TRBV6-2 or TRBV6-3 to TRBJ2-6; weak D call: TRBD1 (5 bases). The germline V gene has CDR1 MNHEY and CDR2 SVGEGT. V was pared by 7 bases and J by 0 bases, with 22 bases between. This CDR3 has 19 amino acids. The CDR3 sequence: CASTQDSRKPISGANVLTF. The CDR3 DNA sequence: TGTGCCAGCACCCAAGACAGTCGGAAACCGATCTCTGGGGCCAACGTCCTGACTTTC.

V is TRBV4-3 and J is TRBJ2-7; unclear D gene. This CDR3 contains 15 residues. V lost 1 base and J 0 bases, leaving 10 bases between the germline ends. The V gene's germline CDR1 is LGHNA and CDR2 YSLEER. The CDR3 sequence: CASSQGSSTSYEQYF. For the CDR3, the DNA is TGCGCCAGCAGCCAAGGTAGTAGCACCTCCTACGAGCAGTACTTC.